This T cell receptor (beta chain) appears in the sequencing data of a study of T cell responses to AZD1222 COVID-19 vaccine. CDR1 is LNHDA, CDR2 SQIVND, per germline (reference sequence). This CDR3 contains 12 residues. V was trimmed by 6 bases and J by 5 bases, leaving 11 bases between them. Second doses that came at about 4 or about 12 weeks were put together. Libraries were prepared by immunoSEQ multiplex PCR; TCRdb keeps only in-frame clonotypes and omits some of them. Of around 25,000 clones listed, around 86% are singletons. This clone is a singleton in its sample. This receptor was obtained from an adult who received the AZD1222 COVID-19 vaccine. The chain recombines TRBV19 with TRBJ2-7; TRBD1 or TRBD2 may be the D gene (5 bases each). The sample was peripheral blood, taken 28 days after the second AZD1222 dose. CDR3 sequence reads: CASSRGEHEQYF. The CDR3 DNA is TGTGCCAGTAGCCGAGGGGAACACGAGCAGTACTTC. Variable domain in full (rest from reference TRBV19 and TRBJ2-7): DGGITQSPKYLFRKEGQNVTLSCEQNLNHDAMYWYRQDPGQGLRLIYYSQIVNDFQKGDIAEGYSVSREKKESFPLTVTSAQKNPTAFYLCASSRGEHEQYFGPGTRLTVT.